The source of this TCR beta chain is a study of cytomegalovirus exposure and HLA in healthy donors. Overall study results and limits: A later analysis reportedly found fewer N-insertions in an Asian-associated ancestry cluster than the approximately 670-donor mean.

As to this clone: Its matching antigen is unknown.

60 Vbeta and 13 Jbeta primers were used in PCR. This table comes from immunoSEQ multiplex PCR, and its TCRdb copy is limited to in-frame clones, with some not included. The repertoire holds 150,000 to 200,000 clones, roughly 77% seen once, with 1.5% to 2% in the top ten. This CDR3 region has 14 residues. V lost 3 bases and J 10 bases, leaving 13 bases between the germline ends. Per the germline V gene, CDR1 is SNHLY and CDR2 is FYNNEI. The sequence derives from a woman aged 18-30 years in good health and CMV-seronegative. The chain uses TRBV2 and TRBJ1-6; D may be TRBD1 (6 bases). Sequenced input: PBMCs. This CDR3 is CASSETGLRSPLHF. For the CDR3, the DNA is TGTGCCAGCAGTGAGACAGGCCTGAGGTCACCCCTCCACTTT.